This T cell receptor (beta chain) comes out of a study of T cell responses to AZD1222 COVID-19 vaccine. Broader study findings: Most donors were white British and more were female, and clonal diversity was possibly underestimated. Among AZD1222 vaccinees, only 5 to 7 were seropositive at baseline. In all cases, repertoires were sampled only after the peak T cell response. Spike-specific TCR breadth and depth were elevated following two AZD1222 doses.

Sequenced by immunoSEQ multiplex PCR; TCRdb stores in-frame clones only, minus some. This table has roughly 100,000 clones, approximately 92% appearing once. A note on this clone: Its antigen is not identified.

Looked up from germline, CDR1 is SGHRS and CDR2 is YFSETQ. V lost 1 base and J 2 bases, leaving 17 bases between the germline ends. This CDR3 is 17 amino acids long. Sequencing used peripheral blood, obtained 28 days after the second AZD1222 dose. This sequence originates from an adult who received the AZD1222 COVID-19 vaccine. The V call is TRBV5-1, the J call TRBJ2-3, with D unresolved. CDR3 DNA: TGCGCCAGCAGCTTGAGGGCACAGCCACTTTCCACAGATACGCAGTATTTT. This gives the protein CASSLRAQPLSTDTQYF.